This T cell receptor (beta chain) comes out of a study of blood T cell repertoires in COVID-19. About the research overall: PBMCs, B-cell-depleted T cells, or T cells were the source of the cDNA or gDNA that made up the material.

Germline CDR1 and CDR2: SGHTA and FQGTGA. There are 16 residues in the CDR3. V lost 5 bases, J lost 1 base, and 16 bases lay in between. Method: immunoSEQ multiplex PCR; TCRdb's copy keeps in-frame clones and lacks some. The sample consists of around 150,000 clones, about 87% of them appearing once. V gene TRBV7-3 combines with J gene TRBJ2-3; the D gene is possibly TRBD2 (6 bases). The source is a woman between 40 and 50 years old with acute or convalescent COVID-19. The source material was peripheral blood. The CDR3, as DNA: TGTGCCAGCAGCCCCCTGGGCGGGGCCGGCACAGATACGCAGTATTTT. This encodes CASSPLGGAGTDTQYF.